These T cell receptor beta chains were read from a single sample in a study of PD-L1 blockade in urothelial cancer. The method was immunoSEQ multiplex PCR; TCRdb's version includes in-frame clones alone and lacks a portion of them. The table records 70,000 to 100,000 clones, roughly 89% of them present only once. The source material was PBMCs, sampled around atezolizumab (anti-PD-L1) treatment. The receptors stem from a man in his fifties or sixties with urothelial cancer. CDR3s include the opening cysteine and the closing phenylalanine or tryptophan.

J: TRBJ2-6
V: TRBV18
CDR3: CASSPIRTGGSGANVLTF

J: TRBJ2-2
V: TRBV9
CDR3: CASSPGTGGPGELFF

J: TRBJ1-2
V: TRBV7-9
CDR3: CASSPRSNGEVGYTF

J: TRBJ2-5
V: TRBV11-2
CDR3: CASSSNIGAETQYF

J: TRBJ2-7
V: TRBV9
CDR3: CASSSHSGTVYEQYF

J: TRBJ2-7
V: TRBV9
CDR3: CASSVDAGSAEQYF

J: TRBJ2-2
V: TRBV9
CDR3: CASSVERGANTGELFF

J: TRBJ1-1
V: TRBV4-1
CDR3: CASSQDGGWGLGGSTEAFF

J: TRBJ2-7
V: TRBV11-2
CDR3: CASSLDGGKQGQYF

J: TRBJ1-2
V: TRBV18
CDR3: CASSPTGYGYTF

J: TRBJ2-5
V: TRBV10-2
CDR3: CASGGGTGGGETQYF

J: TRBJ2-7
V: TRBV5-1
CDR3: CASSRGGTGTYEQYF

J: TRBJ2-3
V: TRBV7-2
CDR3: CASSLMVAGAADTQYF

J: TRBJ1-3
V: TRBV11-2
CDR3: CASSTDRSLSGNTIYF

J: TRBJ2-5
V: TRBV12-5
CDR3: CASGITLQREGKTQYF

J: TRBJ2-3
V: TRBV18
CDR3: CASSGTSGTRTDTQYF

J: TRBJ1-4
V: TRBV29-1
CDR3: CSAWASGPMGEKLFF

J: TRBJ2-7
V: TRBV10-2
CDR3: CASSEGPAPEQYF

J: TRBJ1-1
V: TRBV7-3
CDR3: CASSLYGQGNTEAFF

J: TRBJ2-1
V: TRBV29-1
CDR3: CSVEPSKWDTGEQFF

J: TRBJ2-1
V: TRBV7-7
CDR3: CGVGGLEQFF

J: TRBJ1-5
V: TRBV19
CDR3: CASTDTGTGTYSNQPQHF

J: TRBJ1-1
V: TRBV6-1
CDR3: CASKYRGHNTEAFF

J: TRBJ2-5
V: TRBV4-1
CDR3: CASSQESWYRAGETQYF

J: TRBJ2-7
V: TRBV10-3
CDR3: CAISDYRNGYEQYF

J: TRBJ1-5
V: TRBV6-1
CDR3: CASSEVWQGSQPQHF

J: TRBJ2-7
V: TRBV19
CDR3: CASSIAAGVNEQYF

J: TRBJ1-2
V: TRBV7-2
CDR3: CASSPSGSYGYTF

J: TRBJ1-3
V: TRBV9
CDR3: CASSYPGGGSTIYF